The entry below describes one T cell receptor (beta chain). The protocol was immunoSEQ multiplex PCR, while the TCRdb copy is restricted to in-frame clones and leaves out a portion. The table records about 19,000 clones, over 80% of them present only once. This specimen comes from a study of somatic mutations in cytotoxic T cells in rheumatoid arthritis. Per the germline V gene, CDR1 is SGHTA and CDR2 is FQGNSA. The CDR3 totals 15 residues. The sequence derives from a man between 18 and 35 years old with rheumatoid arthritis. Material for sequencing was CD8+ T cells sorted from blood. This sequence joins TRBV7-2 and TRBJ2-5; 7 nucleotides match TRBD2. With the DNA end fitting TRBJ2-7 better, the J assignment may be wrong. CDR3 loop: CASSLGPGTTYEQYF. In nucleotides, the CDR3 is TGTGCCAGCAGCTTAGGGCCAGGGACTACCTACGAGCAGTACTTC.